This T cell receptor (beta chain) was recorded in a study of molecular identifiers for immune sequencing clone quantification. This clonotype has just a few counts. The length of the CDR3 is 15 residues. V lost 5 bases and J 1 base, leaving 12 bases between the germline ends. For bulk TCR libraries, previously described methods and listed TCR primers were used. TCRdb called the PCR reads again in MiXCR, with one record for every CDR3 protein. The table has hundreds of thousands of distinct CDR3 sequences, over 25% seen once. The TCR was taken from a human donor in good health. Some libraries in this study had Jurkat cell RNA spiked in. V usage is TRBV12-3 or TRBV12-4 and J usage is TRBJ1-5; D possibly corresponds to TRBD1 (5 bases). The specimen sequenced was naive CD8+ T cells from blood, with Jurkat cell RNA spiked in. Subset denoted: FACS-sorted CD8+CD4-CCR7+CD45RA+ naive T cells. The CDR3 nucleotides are TGTGCCAGCAGTAACTACCGGGACAGCAATCAGCCCCAGCATTTT. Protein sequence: CASSNYRDSNQPQHF.